These 29 T cell receptor beta chains were sequenced from one sample in a study of T cell repertoires in cytomegalovirus infection. TCRdb re-called the reads with MiXCR, one entry per CDR3 protein. The sample comprises roughly 78,000 distinct CDR3 sequences, roughly 40% of which are singletons, and 90% to 95% rests with the top ten. The antigens these receptors bind are not known. Sequences were derived from CD8+ T cells from cultured PBMCs, sampled from culture after CMV antigen stimulation. The receptors were sampled from a human donor in good health (CMV status not recorded). Some clones in this sample may be carry-over from other donors' samples.

This clonotype was seen many times. The chain combines TRBV7-8 with TRBJ1-4, with D unclear. This CDR3 spans 18 amino acids. V lost 0 bases and J lost 10, with 24 bases in between. The germline gives CDR1 SGHVS, CDR2 FQNEAQ. CDR3 nucleotide sequence: TGTGCCAGCAGCTTAGCCGACCCCTTCGCCACCTCTCGACTAAAACTGTTTTTT. Residues: CASSLADPFATSRLKLFF.

The chain has TRBV5-8 and TRBJ2-7; D uncertain. This CDR3 is built from 13 residues. Germline loops: CDR1 SGHTS, CDR2 YDEGEE. V was pared by 9 bases and J by 4 bases, with 17 bases between. The DNA for the CDR3 is TGTGCCATACCGTCGACAAATATTTACGAGCAGTACTTC. It specifies CAIPSTNIYEQYF.

The table lists this clonotype with a few counts. CDR3 amino acids: CASSYRGLGIIGTDTQYF. DNA for the CDR3: TGCGCCAGCAGCTACAGGGGACTAGGTATAATCGGCACAGATACGCAGTATTTT. V usage is TRBV5-1 and J usage is TRBJ2-3; weak D call: TRBD2 (8 bases). V dropped 3 bases and J dropped 1 base, with 21 bases sitting between them. The CDR3 sequence is 18 residues long. Germline CDR1 and CDR2: SGHRS and YFSETQ.

Only a few counts were recorded for this clonotype. This chain links TRBV7-2 with TRBJ1-6; no definite D call. This CDR3 is built from 14 residues. CDR1 and CDR2 from the germline V gene are SGHTA and FQGNSA. Trimming shortened V by 5 bases and J by 10 bases, and 15 bases separated the two germline ends. The DNA of the CDR3 is TGTGCCAGCAGCCCGAGGGAGCCAAGGTCACCCCTCCACTTT. Its translation: CASSPREPRSPLHF.

The sample holds one count of this clonotype. V gene TRBV7-2 combines with J gene TRBJ2-7, with D possibly TRBD2 on 5 matching bases. Trimming shortened V by 5 bases and J by 3 bases, and 14 bases separated the two germline ends. Germline V gene data show CDR1 as SGHTA and CDR2 as FQGNSA. The CDR3 has 14 amino acids. The DNA for the CDR3 is TGTGCCAGCAGCGGAGACGGACGGGGCTACGAGCAGTACTTC. This sequence encodes CASSGDGRGYEQYF.

CDR3 in amino acids: CASRLDRVDGYTF. The DNA for the CDR3 is TGTGCCAGCAGGCTCGACAGGGTCGATGGCTACACCTTC. The chain carries TRBV6-8 and TRBJ1-2; 7 bases agree with TRBD1. The CDR3 totals 13 residues. The trim removed 6 bases at V and 6 bases at J, leaving 7 bases unmatched. CDR1 is MNHGY and CDR2 is SAAAGT in the germline V gene.

The chain recombines TRBV9 with TRBJ2-3; D tentatively reads TRBD1 or TRBD2 (6 bases each). Germline V CDR1 and CDR2: SGDLS, YYNGEE. The CDR3 has 14 amino acids. Trimming left V 3 bases short and J 8 bases short, with 16 bases between. The chain's CDR3 is CASSAGGGGGTQYF. In nucleotides, the CDR3 is TGTGCCAGCAGCGCCGGAGGGGGAGGCGGTACGCAGTATTTT.

About this clonotype: Relative to the germline gene, one junction end is altered; a read error may explain this. This CDR3 reads CASSISTAISNQSQHF. The CDR3 DNA follows: TGTGCCAGTAGTATATCCACAGCTATCAGCAATCAGTCCCAGCATTTT. The rearrangement uses TRBV19 and TRBJ1-5; D remains ambiguous. CDR3 length: 16 amino acids. The V gene's germline CDR1 is LNHDA and CDR2 SQIVND (reference sequence).

This clonotype has just a few counts. V usage is TRBV5-6 and J usage is TRBJ2-1; no clear D gene. The CDR3 is 12 amino acids. V gave up 5 bases and J gave up 7 bases, with 10 bases separating them. The germline V gene encodes CDR1 SGHDT and CDR2 YYEEEE. The CDR3 reads CASSIWVNEQFF. CDR3 nucleotides: TGTGCCAGCAGTATCTGGGTTAATGAGCAGTTCTTC.

V gene TRBV7-3 combines with J gene TRBJ1-1; D is perhaps TRBD1 (6 bases). The V end was cut by 5 bases, the J end by 1 base, with 17 bases between. The germline CDR1 and CDR2 sequences are SGHTA and FQGTGA. The CDR3 is 16 amino acids. The CDR3 DNA is TGTGCCAGCAGCCCCCACCACCGGGACAAGAACACTGAAGCTTTCTTT. Translated: CASSPHHRDKNTEAFF. Combining the CDR3 with reference TRBV7-3 and TRBJ1-1 gives the whole variable domain GAGVSQTPSNKVTEKGKYVELRCDPISGHTALYWYRQSLGQGPEFLIYFQGTGAADDSGLPNDRFFAVRPEGSVSTLKIQRTERGDSAVYLCASSPHHRDKNTEAFFGQGTRLTVV.

This rearrangement joins TRBV7-8 to TRBJ2-7, with D uncertain. V lost 5 bases and J lost 1, with 18 bases in between. Germline CDR1 and CDR2: SGHVS and FQNEAQ. This CDR3 region has 16 residues. This CDR3 is CASSKSPLAISYEQYF. The CDR3 DNA reads TGTGCCAGCAGCAAGAGCCCGTTGGCGATATCCTACGAGCAGTACTTC.

This chain links TRBV7-4 with TRBJ2-7, with TRBD1 as a possible D gene (5 bases). V gave up 5 bases and J gave up 2 bases, with 19 bases separating them. CDR1 SGHVT and CDR2 SQSDAQ come from the germline V gene. The CDR3 consists of 16 residues. CDR3 in DNA: TGTGCCAGCAGCACTCCTCTTGCAGGGCTTCCCTACGAGCAGTACTTC. This gives the protein CASSTPLAGLPYEQYF.

This clonotype has just a few counts. This chain uses TRBV7-8 with TRBJ2-7, with D perhaps matching TRBD1 (6 bases). The CDR3 runs 16 residues. Per the germline V gene, CDR1 is SGHVS and CDR2 is FQNEAQ. V shed 3 bases and J shed 0 bases, with 15 bases lying between them. CDR3: CASSFSGTQASYEQYF. Written as DNA, the CDR3 is TGTGCCAGCAGCTTCTCCGGGACACAAGCCTCCTACGAGCAGTACTTC.

The V call is TRBV7-2, the J call TRBJ2-1, with D maybe TRBD2 (6 bases). Germline-derived CDR1 and CDR2 are SGHTA and FQGNSA. Trimming removed 1 base at V and 10 bases at J, with 17 bases between. The CDR3 extends over 15 amino acids. CDR3 amino acids: CASSLVGRLVREQFF. In DNA form, the CDR3 reads TGTGCCAGCAGCTTAGTGGGTAGACTAGTCCGGGAGCAGTTCTTC.

This clonotype was detected many times. This rearrangement joins TRBV7-2 to TRBJ2-1; D perhaps matches TRBD2 (5 bases). The germline V gene encodes CDR1 SGHTA and CDR2 FQGNSA. This CDR3 comprises 13 residues. V lost 5 bases to trimming and J lost 7 bases, with 12 bases between them. This chain's CDR3 is CASSVTTGNEQFF. The CDR3 region has the DNA TGTGCCAGCAGCGTAACCACGGGGAATGAGCAGTTCTTC.

There are a few counts of this clonotype. V usage is TRBV6-1 and J usage is TRBJ2-1; D uncertain. Germline-derived CDR1 and CDR2 are MNHNS and SASEGT. CDR3 size: 15 residues. V was shortened by 5 bases and J by 2 bases, with 13 bases between the two germline ends. CDR3 coding DNA: TGTGCCAGCAGTCAGGTGAACTCCCCCTACAATGAGCAGTTCTTC. It yields the protein CASSQVNSPYNEQFF.

Comment on this clonotype: This likely comes from a read error, as the CDR3 has no conserved phenylalanine or tryptophan at its end. The rearrangement joins TRBV15 to TRBJ2-2; 8 bases agree with TRBD2. CDR3 length equals 16 residues. J gave up 3 bases and V 0 bases, and 3 bases lay outside the gene matches. The germline V gene has CDR1 LNHNV and CDR2 YYDKDF (reference sequence). DNA of the CDR3: TGTGCCACCAGCAGAGAGCTAGCGGGTCACACCGGGGAGCTGTTTTTG. This translates into CATSRELAGHTGELFL.

This clonotype was seen a few times. The chain uses TRBV7-8 and TRBJ2-7; D unclear. Trimming removed 0 bases at V and 0 bases at J, with 6 bases between. There are 14 residues in the CDR3. Germline V gene sequence: CDR1 SGHVS, CDR2 FQNEAQ. This CDR3 reads CASSLALSSYEQYF. DNA of the CDR3: TGTGCCAGCAGCTTAGCGCTCAGCTCCTACGAGCAGTACTTC. The full variable domain, in which reference TRBV7-8 and TRBJ2-7 provide the parts outside the CDR3, is GAGVSQSPRYKVAKRGQDVALRCDPISGHVSLFWYQQALGQGPEFLTYFQNEAQLDKSGLPSDRFFAERPEGSVSTLKIQRTQQEDSAVYLCASSLALSSYEQYFGPGTRLTVT.

CDR3 sequence reads: CATGPLNTGELFF. The CDR3 nucleotides are TGCGCCACAGGACCGTTGAACACCGGGGAGCTGTTTTTT. The rearrangement uses TRBV4-1 and TRBJ2-2; D is unresolved. The CDR3 loop spans 13 amino acids. Germline V gene data show CDR1 as MGHRA and CDR2 as YSYEKL. Trimming removed 10 bases from V and 1 base from J, with 10 bases in between.

The rearrangement uses TRBV5-4 and TRBJ2-7, with D perhaps given as TRBD1 or TRBD2 (5 bases each). Germline V gene data show CDR1 as SGHNT and CDR2 as YYREEE (reference sequence). The CDR3 has 16 amino acids. The V end lost 4 bases, the J end lost 1 base, and 18 bases lay between the germline ends. Here the CDR3 DNA reads TGTGCCAGCAGCCCGGTCGCCTTTGGGGGTTCCTACGAGCAGTACTTC. Translated, it gives CASSPVAFGGSYEQYF.

J is TRBJ1-1 and V is TRBV6-1; D is unclear. CDR3 size: 13 residues. The V gene lost 3 bases and the J gene lost 1 base, with 6 bases spanning the gap. From germline, CDR1 is MNHNS and CDR2 SASEGT. The CDR3 spells CASSDTGNTEAFF. DNA of the CDR3: TGTGCCAGCAGTGACACCGGGAACACTGAAGCTTTCTTT.

J is TRBJ2-5 and V is TRBV7-2, with D unclear. V lost 6 bases and J lost 5, with 16 bases in between. Germline CDR1 is SGHTA and CDR2 is FQGNSA. The CDR3 runs 14 residues. This CDR3 is CASSFLGASETQYF. DNA for the CDR3: TGTGCCAGCAGTTTCCTTGGAGCGTCCGAGACCCAGTACTTC.

The V and J genes are TRBV7-8 and TRBJ1-2; D remains unclear. The germline V gene encodes CDR1 SGHVS and CDR2 FQNEAQ. V was trimmed by 1 base and J by 3 bases, leaving 6 bases between them. CDR3 length: 13 residues. The CDR3 is CASSLDSYYGYTF. The CDR3 nucleotides read TGTGCCAGCAGCTTAGATAGCTACTATGGCTACACCTTC.

The genes are TRBV5-6 and TRBJ2-7; D is unresolved. Looked up from germline, CDR1 is SGHDT and CDR2 is YYEEEE. The V gene lost 4 bases and the J gene lost 1 base, with 15 bases spanning the gap. The CDR3 consists of 15 residues. The CDR3, as DNA: TGTGCCAGCAGCCCGGCAGAATTTGATTCCTACGAGCAGTACTTC. Translation gives CASSPAEFDSYEQYF.

The chain recombines TRBV4-3 with TRBJ2-3, with D unresolved. Germline lookup yields CDR1 LGHNA and CDR2 YSLEER. V shed 4 bases and J shed 2 bases, with 7 bases lying between them. The CDR3 totals 13 residues. This chain's CDR3 is CASSPVFTDTQYF. The DNA of the CDR3 is TGCGCCAGCAGCCCCGTCTTCACAGATACGCAGTATTTT.

In its sample, this clonotype was seen a few times. This chain uses TRBV10-3 with TRBJ2-1, with 9 bases aligning to TRBD2. With 6 bases clipped from V and 8 bases from J, the junction kept 11 bases outside the gene matches. Germline V gives CDR1 ENHRY, CDR2 SYGVKD. The CDR3 is 15 residues long. The CDR3 protein is CAIREGRGGPYEQFF. As DNA, the CDR3 is TGTGCCATCAGGGAGGGGCGGGGGGGCCCTTATGAGCAGTTCTTC.

This rearrangement joins TRBV5-4 to TRBJ1-5; 7 bases map to TRBD1. Germline V gives CDR1 SGHNT, CDR2 YYREEE (reference sequence). Losses at the gene ends were 5 bases for V and 4 bases for J; bases not matched to a gene: 9. This CDR3 contains 15 residues. The CDR3 region has the DNA TGTGCCAGCAGTTACTGGGGGGACAGAAATCAGCCCCAGCATTTT. Translating gives CASSYWGDRNQPQHF.

The chain recombines TRBV10-3 with TRBJ1-5; D unresolved. The CDR3 runs to 17 residues. V lost 2 bases and J 7 bases, leaving 21 bases between the germline ends. Germline V gene data show CDR1 as ENHRY and CDR2 as SYGVKD. The CDR3 protein is CAISEVFFGFEYQPQHF. The CDR3 DNA reads TGTGCCATCAGTGAGGTCTTTTTCGGGTTCGAATACCAGCCCCAGCATTTT.

This clonotype was observed many times. The chain combines TRBV7-2 with TRBJ2-5; TRBD2 aligns across 12 bases. Trimming took 4 bases from V and 4 from J; bases not matched to a gene: 7. The CDR3 is made up of 16 amino acids. Germline CDR1 reads SGHTA; CDR2 reads FQGNSA. CDR3 residues: CASSSSSGGAVETQYF. CDR3 in DNA: TGTGCCAGCAGCTCCTCTAGCGGGGGGGCCGTAGAGACCCAGTACTTC.